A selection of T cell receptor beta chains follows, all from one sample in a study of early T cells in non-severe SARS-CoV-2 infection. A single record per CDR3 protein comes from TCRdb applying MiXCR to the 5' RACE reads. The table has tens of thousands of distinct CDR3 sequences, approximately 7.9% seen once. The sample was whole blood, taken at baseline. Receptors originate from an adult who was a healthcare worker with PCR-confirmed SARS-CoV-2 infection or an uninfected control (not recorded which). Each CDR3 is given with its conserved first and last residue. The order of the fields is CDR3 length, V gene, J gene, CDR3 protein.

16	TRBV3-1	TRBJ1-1	CASSPIGINGGNEAFF
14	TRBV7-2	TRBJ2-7	CASSLRGGRDEQYF
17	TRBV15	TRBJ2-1	CATSRGGAGAPYNEQFF
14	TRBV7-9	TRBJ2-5	CASSSGGGQETQYF
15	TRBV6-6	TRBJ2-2	CASRLTGANTGELFF
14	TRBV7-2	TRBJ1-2	CASTKKGQNYGYTF
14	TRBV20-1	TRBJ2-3	CSASLDGGVDTQYF
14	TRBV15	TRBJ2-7	CATSPDRTSYEQYF
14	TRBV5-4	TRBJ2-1	CASSLLAGPNEQFF
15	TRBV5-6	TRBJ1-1	CASSPQTGLNTEAFF
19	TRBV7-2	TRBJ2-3	CASSSAYVAGGRSTDTQYF
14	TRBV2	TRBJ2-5	CASSAGRNQETQYF
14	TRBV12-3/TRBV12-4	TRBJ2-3	CASSGLLSTDTQYF
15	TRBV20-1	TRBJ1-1	CSARKQITLNTEAFF
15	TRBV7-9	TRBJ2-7	CASSILAGVSYEQYF
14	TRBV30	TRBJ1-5	CAWNPTGYNQPQHF
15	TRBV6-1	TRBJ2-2	CASSDGGGATGELFF
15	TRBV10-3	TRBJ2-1	CAISDAGGSYNEQFF
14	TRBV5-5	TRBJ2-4	CASSLPDRPHIQYF
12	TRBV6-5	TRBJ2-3	CVIGLRGDTLYF
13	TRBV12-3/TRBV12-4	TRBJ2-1	CASSFRVDGEQFF
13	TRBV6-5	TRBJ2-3	CASSPGEWDTQYF